This passage covers 19 T cell receptor beta chains from one sample sequenced in a study of patients and donors after allogeneic stem cell transplantation. TCRdb itself ran the RT-PCR reads through MiXCR, one entry per CDR3 protein. Among hundreds of thousands of distinct CDR3 sequences listed, approximately 16% were seen once. The sequenced sample was blood, either unsorted or a sorted T cell fraction (not recorded which). The receptors stem from a human donor who was either an allogeneic HSCT recipient or a stem cell or donor lymphocyte infusion donor (not recorded which). It is not recorded whose cells these are; they may come from a transplant donor.

The V call is TRBV12-3 or TRBV12-4, the J call TRBJ1-6; D not resolved. Trimming shortened V by 5 bases and J by 11 bases, and 10 bases separated the two germline ends. The CDR3 runs 12 residues. CDR3: CASSPNIPPLHF. The CDR3 coding sequence is TGTGCCAGCAGTCCCAATATCCCACCCCTCCACTTT.

In its sample, this clonotype was seen many times. The chain joins TRBV5-1 to TRBJ2-3, with 9 bases fitting TRBD1. The CDR3 is made up of 14 amino acids. Germline V gene data show CDR1 as SGHRS and CDR2 as YFSETQ. The ends lost 4 bases at V and 4 bases at J; junction bases unmatched: 4. The CDR3 region has the DNA TGCGCCAGCAGCCCCACAGGGGGCGCAGATACGCAGTATTTT. Its translation: CASSPTGGADTQYF.

The sample holds a few counts of this clonotype. The chain has TRBV20-1 and TRBJ2-1; D is perhaps TRBD2 (6 bases). This CDR3 spans 14 amino acids. Trimming removed 6 bases at V and 0 bases at J, with 12 bases between. Germline V CDR1 and CDR2: DFQATT, SNEGSKA (reference sequence). CDR3 protein: CSAKQLASYNEQFF. CDR3 nucleotide sequence: TGCAGTGCAAAGCAACTAGCCTCCTACAATGAGCAGTTCTTC.

This clonotype was seen only a few times. The rearrangement uses TRBV7-9 and TRBJ1-6; 7 bases match TRBD1. CDR3 length: 15 amino acids. Germline CDR1 reads SEHNR; CDR2 reads FQNEAQ (reference sequence). V lost 11 bases, J lost 0 bases, and 7 bases stayed unmatched. The CDR3 region is CACRDSLSYNSPLHF. The CDR3 DNA sequence: TGTGCCTGCCGGGACAGCCTCTCCTATAATTCACCCCTCCACTTT.

In its sample, this clonotype was seen a few times. The rearrangement joins TRBV11-2 to TRBJ1-6; D not resolved. Germline V gives CDR1 SGHAT, CDR2 FQNNGV. V lost 5 bases, J lost 1 base, and 18 bases lay in between. The CDR3 length is 18 residues. Here the CDR3 reads CASSDSSGFWSYNSPLHF. The CDR3 DNA reads TGTGCCAGCAGCGATTCCTCCGGGTTTTGGTCCTATAATTCACCCCTCCACTTT.

The rearrangement links TRBV6-5 to TRBJ2-1; 8 bases are a match to TRBD2. V shed 5 bases, J shed 3 bases, and the junction held 9 bases outside the gene matches. This CDR3 is 16 amino acids long. CDR1 and CDR2 from the germline V gene are MNHEY and SVGAGI. The CDR3 loop is CASSPSTGGNYNEQFF. As DNA, the CDR3 is TGTGCCAGCAGTCCCTCGACGGGAGGGAACTACAATGAGCAGTTCTTC.

The V gene is TRBV4-3, the J gene TRBJ2-7; 8 bases line up with TRBD1. This CDR3 region has 14 residues. Per the germline V gene, CDR1 is LGHNA and CDR2 is YSLEER. Trimming at V came to 2 bases and at J to 5 bases, leaving 5 bases not matched to a gene. CDR3 region: CASSQIQGADEQYF. As DNA, the CDR3 is TGCGCCAGCAGCCAAATCCAGGGGGCGGACGAGCAGTACTTC.

The chain couples TRBV6-2 or TRBV6-3 to TRBJ2-4, with D possibly matching TRBD1 (6 bases). The CDR3 length is 16 residues. V was pared by 7 bases and J by 1 base, with 17 bases between. The V gene's germline CDR1 is MNHEY and CDR2 SVGEGT. DNA for the CDR3: TGTGCCAGCACCAAACAGGGTTTTACGGCCAAAAACATTCAGTACTTC. It translates to CASTKQGFTAKNIQYF.

About this clonotype itself: At one end, the junction sequence differs from germline, possibly due to a read error. CDR3 coding DNA: TGTGCCAGCAGTAACTCAGGGAACTATGGCTACACCTTC. It is translated as CASSNSGNYGYTF. The rearrangement links TRBV6-5 to TRBJ1-2; possibly TRBD1 for D (5 bases). The CDR3 sequence is 13 residues long. CDR1 and CDR2 (germline): MNHEY, SVGAGI.

The V gene is TRBV7-2, the J gene TRBJ1-5; D is uncertain. V was cut by 4 bases and J by 2 bases, with 18 bases left in between. Per germline, CDR1 SGHTA and CDR2 FQGNSA. The CDR3 loop spans 17 amino acids. This CDR3 is CASSSAPRFGRNQPQHF. CDR3 in DNA: TGTGCCAGCAGCTCAGCCCCCAGATTTGGTCGCAATCAGCCCCAGCATTTT.

This clonotype was counted many times. This chain links TRBV7-9 with TRBJ2-7, with D hard to call. The CDR3 has 15 amino acids. V lost 1 base and J 3 bases, leaving 13 bases between the germline ends. CDR1 SEHNR and CDR2 FQNEAQ come from the germline V gene (reference sequence). The CDR3 bases are TGTGCCAGCAGCTTAGTCCCGGGCCTCAACTACGAGCAGTACTTC. Translating it yields CASSLVPGLNYEQYF.

The rearrangement uses TRBV20-1 and TRBJ2-7; D possibly corresponds to TRBD2 (6 bases). The germline V and J ends were trimmed by 5 bases and 4 bases, with 12 bases remaining between them. Looked up from germline, CDR1 is DFQATT and CDR2 is SNEGSKA (reference sequence). The CDR3 sequence is 12 residues long. The CDR3, as DNA: TGCAGTGCTCCGGGGGAAAGGTACGAGCAGTACTTC. Translated: CSAPGERYEQYF.

A few counts support this clonotype. The V call is TRBV7-2, the J call TRBJ2-1, with 9 nucleotides matching TRBD2. The CDR3 is 14 residues long. Germline CDR1 reads SGHTA; CDR2 reads FQGNSA. J was trimmed by 6 bases and V by 4 bases; bases with no gene match: 4. CDR3 sequence (DNA): TGTGCCAGCAGCTCACCAGCGGGGGGCAATGAGCAGTTCTTC. This sequence encodes CASSSPAGGNEQFF.

This clonotype was recorded a few times. The V gene is TRBV6-2 or TRBV6-3, the J gene TRBJ2-3; D possibly uses TRBD1 or TRBD2 (5 bases each). The V gene lost 0 bases and the J gene lost 2 bases, with 9 bases spanning the gap. CDR1 MNHEY and CDR2 SVGEGT come from the germline V gene. The CDR3 covers 15 residues. The CDR3 region has the DNA TGTGCCAGCAGTTACTCAGAGGGGTTCACAGATACGCAGTATTTT. This translates into CASSYSEGFTDTQYF.

This clonotype occurred a few times. The gene calls are TRBV20-1 and TRBJ2-2, with D perhaps being TRBD1 or TRBD2 (6 bases each). The CDR3 runs to 16 residues. Germline CDR1 and CDR2: DFQATT and SNEGSKA (reference sequence). V was shortened by 6 bases and J by 5 bases, with 22 bases between the two germline ends. The CDR3 loop reads CSAAGNRGTKTGELFF. CDR3 DNA: TGCAGTGCGGCGGGTAACCGGGGGACAAAAACCGGGGAGCTGTTTTTT.

This clonotype was seen many times. This chain connects TRBV12-3 or TRBV12-4 to TRBJ2-5; D is uncertain. V lost 5 bases, J lost 1 base, and 5 bases lay in between. The CDR3 is 12 amino acids. In DNA, the CDR3 is TGTGCCAGCAGTCCCCCCCAAGAGACCCAGTACTTC. Its protein is CASSPPQETQYF.

This clonotype came up a few times. This chain connects TRBV5-1 to TRBJ2-3; the D gene could be TRBD1 or TRBD2 (5 bases each). The germline V gene has CDR1 SGHRS and CDR2 YFSETQ. The CDR3 extends over 12 amino acids. Trimming removed 7 bases at V and 4 bases at J, with 10 bases between. Written as DNA, the CDR3 is TGCGCCAGCGGGACCCAGGCAGATACGCAGTATTTT. This encodes CASGTQADTQYF.

This clonotype was recorded at least ten times. The chain couples TRBV7-9 to TRBJ2-7; 10 bases agree with TRBD2. This CDR3 is built from 14 residues. Per the germline V gene, CDR1 is SEHNR and CDR2 is FQNEAQ (reference sequence). The V segment lost 5 bases and the J segment 0 bases; nucleotides outside the gene matches: 1. The CDR3 here is CASSASGSSYEQYF. CDR3 DNA sequence: TGTGCCAGCAGCGCTAGCGGGAGCTCCTACGAGCAGTACTTC.

The chain has TRBV12-5 and TRBJ1-3; D gene uncertain. Germline V gives CDR1 LGHNT, CDR2 FRNRAP. V was trimmed by 0 bases and J by 3 bases, leaving 12 bases between them. The CDR3 is 16 residues long. The CDR3 reads CASGLVPRASGNTIYF. The CDR3 DNA reads as TGTGCTAGTGGTTTGGTACCCCGGGCAAGTGGAAACACCATATATTTT.